Listed below are T cell receptor beta chains from one sample, sequenced in a study of shared clonotypes between healthy human individuals. Clones were sequenced by immunoSEQ multiplex PCR, and TCRdb holds only the in-frame ones, with some missing. The sample holds fewer than 650,000 clones, 76% seen once. Sequencing used PBMCs. These receptors were collected from a woman aged 40 to 50 in good health. Some clones in this sample may be carry-over from other donors' samples. Both conserved end residues are part of each CDR3.

>TRBV28
CATSALAGMNTGELFF
>TRBV11-2
CASSSDYSYNEQFF
>TRBV18
CASSPPTSGRGELFF
>TRBV7-6
CASSSQGGVTGELFF
>TRBV29-1
CSVSGGRYGYTF
>TRBV11-1
CASSLDGGGKNEQFF
>TRBV4-3
CASSQDRGPGNTIYF
>TRBV4-3
CASSRGLAGANEQFF
>TRBV5-4
CASRPLRDRGLQETQYF
>TRBV5-1
CASSLDRGQGEQYF
>TRBV9
CASSAGLADSYEQYF
>TRBV10-3
CAISESGGSTDTQYF
>TRBV4-3
CASSQVVAATEAFF
>TRBV2
CASTGQAFSYEQYF
>TRBV11-1
CASGLYRGNTEAFF
>TRBV28
CASSPRLVPDNEQFF
>TRBV4-3
CASSQVGGLTNEQFF
>TRBV2
CASSVPGTGNYNEQFF
>TRBV7-2
CASSLGVGLATDTQYF
>TRBV18
CASSSTGTSGTTAYNEQFF
>TRBV28
CASSLAGVDYGYTF
>TRBV9
CASSFQGGEQYF
>TRBV6-5
CASKRSGSQEQYF
>TRBV29-1
CSVGAIGDTQYF
>TRBV19
CASRRDRGSETQYF
>TRBV9
CASSPEGRTNEKLFF
>TRBV2
CASRALADKFF
>TRBV6-1
CASSPTGSEPQHF
>TRBV6-6
CASSPRGLSEKLFF
>TRBV5-4
CASSSTGGGWSPLHF
>TRBV7-9
CASSRRDRVDNEQFF
>TRBV4-2
CASSQGTGLGQPQHF
>TRBV6-5
CASRDGLAGGDEQFF
>TRBV7-2
CASSPGTFSYEQYF
>TRBV5-4
CASRAGTSSYNEQFF
>TRBV9
CASSPTNRVVGELFF
>TRBV28
CASSYTGTMIQETQYF
>TRBV28
CASSTRTSGMYEQFF
>TRBV1
CTSSQPGLEGYQETQYF
>TRBV5-4
CAGSSPPGNRPSDEQYF
>TRBV19
CAASVWGGRTGELFF
>TRBV5-1
CASSSGRGSYEQYF
>TRBV11-2
CASSLVGRAKGYNEQFF
>TRBV5-1
CASQSNPGGAMETQYF
>TRBV5-1
CASSSAVGSSSYNEQFF
>TRBV7-2
CASSINRDRSSRAFF
>TRBV6-6
CASSYVAGAQDGELFF
>TRBV9
CASSVDPAGGYNEQFF